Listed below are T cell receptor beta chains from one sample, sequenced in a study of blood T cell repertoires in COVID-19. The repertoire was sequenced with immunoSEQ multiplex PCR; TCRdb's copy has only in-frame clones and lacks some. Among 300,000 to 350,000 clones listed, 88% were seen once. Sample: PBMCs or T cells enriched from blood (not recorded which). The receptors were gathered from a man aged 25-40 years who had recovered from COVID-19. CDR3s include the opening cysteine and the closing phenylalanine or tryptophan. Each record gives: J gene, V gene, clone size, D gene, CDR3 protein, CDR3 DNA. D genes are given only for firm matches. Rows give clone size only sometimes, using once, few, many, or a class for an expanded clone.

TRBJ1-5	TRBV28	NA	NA	CASSEVVQPQHF	TGTGCCAGCAGTGAGGTTGTTCAGCCCCAGCATTTT
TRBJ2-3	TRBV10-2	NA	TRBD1	CASSTGGTDTQYF	TGCGCCAGCAGTACAGGGGGTACAGATACGCAGTATTTT
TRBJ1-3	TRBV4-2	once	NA	CASSQERGYVGDTIYF	TGTGCCAGCAGCCAAGAACGGGGTTATGTCGGTGACACCATATATTTT
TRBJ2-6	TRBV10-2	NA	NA	CATGSAGAGANVLTF	TGCGCCACCGGTAGCGCGGGGGCAGGGGCCAACGTCCTGACTTTC
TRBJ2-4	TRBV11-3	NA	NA	CASSAGAGGGIQYF	TGTGCCAGCAGCGCGGGGGCAGGAGGGGGTATTCAGTACTTC
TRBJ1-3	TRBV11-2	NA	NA	CASSAGSGNTIYF	TGTGCCAGCAGCGCAGGCTCTGGAAACACCATATATTTT
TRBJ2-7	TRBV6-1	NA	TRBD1	CASSEHGTGIHEQYF	TGTGCCAGCAGTGAGCACGGGACAGGGATCCACGAGCAGTACTTC
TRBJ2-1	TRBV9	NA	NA	CASSVGGGRDNEQFF	TGTGCCAGCAGCGTAGGAGGGGGAAGAGACAATGAGCAGTTCTTC
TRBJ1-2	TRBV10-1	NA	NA	CASLDSYGYTF	TGCGCCAGTTTGGACAGTTATGGCTACACCTTC
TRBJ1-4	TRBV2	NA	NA	CASDAGKLFF	TGTGCCAGCGACGCGGGAAAACTGTTTTTT
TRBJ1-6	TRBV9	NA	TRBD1	CASSEGTAQGNSPLHF	TGTGCCAGCAGCGAGGGGACAGCGCAGGGCAATTCACCCCTCCACTTT
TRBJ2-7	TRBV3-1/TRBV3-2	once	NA	CASSQDPSEQYF	TGTGCCAGCAGCCAAGATCCGAGCGAGCAGTACTTC
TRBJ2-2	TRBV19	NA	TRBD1	CASGRDSNTGELFF	TGTGCCAGTGGCCGGGACAGCAACACCGGGGAGCTGTTTTTT
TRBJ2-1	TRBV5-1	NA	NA	CASSFKEPPPNNEQFF	TGCGCCAGCAGCTTCAAGGAGCCTCCCCCCAACAATGAGCAGTTCTTC
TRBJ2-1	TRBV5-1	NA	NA	CASSLFETSSYNEQFF	TGCGCCAGCAGCTTGTTCGAGACTAGCTCCTACAATGAGCAGTTCTTC
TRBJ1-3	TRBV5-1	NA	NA	CASSPTTPYSGNTIYF	TGCGCCAGCAGCCCAACGACACCGTACTCTGGAAACACCATATATTTT
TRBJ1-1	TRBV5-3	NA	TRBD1	CARSLDRTGGLNTEAFF	TGTGCCAGAAGCTTGGATAGGACAGGGGGGTTGAACACTGAAGCTTTCTTT
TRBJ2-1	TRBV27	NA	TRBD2	CASSFPGGLGAGGYNEQFF	TGTGCCAGCAGTTTCCCGGGAGGTTTGGGAGCGGGGGGCTACAATGAGCAGTTCTTC
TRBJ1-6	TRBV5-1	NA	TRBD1	CASSWGQGAIEPLHF	TGCGCCAGCAGCTGGGGACAGGGGGCTATAGAACCCCTCCACTTT
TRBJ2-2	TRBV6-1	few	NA	CASSEAAGTGELFF	TGTGCCAGCAGTGAAGCCGCGGGCACCGGGGAGCTGTTTTTT
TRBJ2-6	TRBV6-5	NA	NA	CASSYQGSGANVLTF	TGTGCCAGCAGTTACCAGGGATCTGGGGCCAACGTCCTGACTTTC
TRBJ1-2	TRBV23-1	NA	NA	CASSQPRDISNYGYTF	TGCGCCAGCAGTCAACCCAGGGACATATCTAACTATGGCTACACCTTC
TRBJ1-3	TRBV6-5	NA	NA	CASSFGRRGGNTIYF	TGTGCCAGCAGTTTTGGAAGACGAGGAGGAAACACCATATATTTT
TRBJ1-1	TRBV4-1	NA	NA	CASSQVQGNTEAFF	TGCGCCAGCAGCCAGGTACAGGGAAACACTGAAGCTTTCTTT
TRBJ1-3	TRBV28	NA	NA	CASSQGRLSGNTIYF	TGTGCCAGCAGCCAAGGGAGACTCTCTGGAAACACCATATATTTT
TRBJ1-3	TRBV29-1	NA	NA	CSVARGQDWPGNTIYF	TGCAGCGTGGCAAGAGGGCAAGACTGGCCTGGAAACACCATATATTTT